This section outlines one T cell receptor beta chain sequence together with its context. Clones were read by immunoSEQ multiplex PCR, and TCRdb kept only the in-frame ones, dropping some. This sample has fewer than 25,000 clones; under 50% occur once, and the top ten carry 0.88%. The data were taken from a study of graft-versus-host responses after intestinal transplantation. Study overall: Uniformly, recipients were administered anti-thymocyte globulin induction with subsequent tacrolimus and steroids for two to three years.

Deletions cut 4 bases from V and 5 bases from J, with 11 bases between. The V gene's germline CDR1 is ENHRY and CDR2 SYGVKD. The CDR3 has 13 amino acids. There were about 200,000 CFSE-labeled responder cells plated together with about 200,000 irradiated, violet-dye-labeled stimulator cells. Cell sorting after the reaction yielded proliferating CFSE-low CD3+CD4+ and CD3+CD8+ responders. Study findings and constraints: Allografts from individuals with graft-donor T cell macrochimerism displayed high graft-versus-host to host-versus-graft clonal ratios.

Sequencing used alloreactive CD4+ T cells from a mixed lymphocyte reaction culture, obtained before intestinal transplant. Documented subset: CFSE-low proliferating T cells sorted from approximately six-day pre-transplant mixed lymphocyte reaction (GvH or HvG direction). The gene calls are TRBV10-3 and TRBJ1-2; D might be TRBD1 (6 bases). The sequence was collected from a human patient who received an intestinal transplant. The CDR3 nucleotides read TGTGCCATCAGTGGACAGGCGACGTATGGCTACACCTTC. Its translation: CAISGQATYGYTF.